A selection of T cell receptor beta chains follows, all from one sample in a study of T cell clones after liver transplantation. Some clones are missing from TCRdb's copy, which holds only in-frame ones; the method was immunoSEQ multiplex PCR. The profile covers some 110,000 clones, with approximately 85% appearing a single time and approximately 0.93% taken by the ten largest. The sequenced sample was CD4+ T cells from blood, obtained before liver transplant. Source of these receptors: a human donor who received a liver transplant. Each CDR3 is given without its conserved first and last residue.

J gene,V gene,CDR3 protein
TRBJ2-1,TRBV19,ASLRTGGHEQF
TRBJ2-3,TRBV28,ASRVRTDTQY
TRBJ1-1,TRBV18,ASSTNTEAF
TRBJ1-5,TRBV7-9,ASSLGGGVNQPQH
TRBJ1-6,TRBV5-5,ASSWLFGGGNSPLH
TRBJ2-3,TRBV14,ASSRPSGLGDTQY
TRBJ2-7,TRBV5-1,ASSPSMRGNEQY
TRBJ1-2,TRBV28,ASSLGAGGYT
TRBJ2-7,TRBV5-4,ASSRGELEQY
TRBJ1-3,TRBV27,ASSLAGGAGNTIY
TRBJ2-7,TRBV7-8,ASITGTASYEQY
TRBJ2-2,TRBV25-1,ASSEFGLAGNTGELF
TRBJ1-1,TRBV5-4,ASSPAGTGFSTEAF
TRBJ1-5,TRBV7-8,ASSLGGPLREQPQH
TRBJ1-1,TRBV27,ASSLRGTGGSGYEAF
TRBJ1-5,TRBV7-8,ASSLGDGLQPQH
TRBJ2-6,TRBV7-8,ASLYWGGANVLT
TRBJ1-4,TRBV11-1,ASSFRQGTNEKLF
TRBJ2-3,TRBV6-4,ASSDQRGTDTQY
TRBJ1-3,TRBV5-1,ASSEGGSGTWIY
TRBJ1-2,TRBV5-1,ASSPRGTGESGYT
TRBJ1-3,TRBV7-6,ASSLSSGNTIY
TRBJ1-1,TRBV10-3,AISGQMNTEAF
TRBJ1-5,TRBV6-1,ASSEQGWQPQH
TRBJ2-5,TRBV27,ASGRQGGQETQY
TRBJ1-5,TRBV28,ASSLQGFSNQPQH
TRBJ2-4,TRBV5-1,ASSLVFTDLAKNIQY
TRBJ1-2,TRBV30,GIRGIPSGYT
TRBJ1-2,TRBV10-3,AISDDGTGNNYGYT
TRBJ1-3,TRBV28,ASITDSFSGNTIY
TRBJ2-1,TRBV7-2,ASSSTSGAVNEQF
TRBJ2-1,TRBV18,ASSPGLEQF
TRBJ2-5,TRBV5-1,ASSGGASPRETQY
TRBJ2-2,TRBV11-2,ASTSQTNTGELF
TRBJ2-1,TRBV28,ASSFPGLAGLEQF
TRBJ2-1,TRBV19,ASRGTGSNEQF
TRBJ2-5,TRBV9,ASSAETQTQY
TRBJ2-7,TRBV6-5,AAYRGGGSEQY
TRBJ1-1,TRBV5-1,ASSLGTGEAEAF
TRBJ1-2,TRBV4-3,ASSQERESRYGYT
TRBJ1-2,TRBV28,ASSLGFGGRGYT
TRBJ2-1,TRBV14,ASSLGRKGTSGGQLSSYNEQF
TRBJ2-5,TRBV5-1,ASRTSGGILQETQY
TRBJ1-5,TRBV27,ASRGPNGNQPQH